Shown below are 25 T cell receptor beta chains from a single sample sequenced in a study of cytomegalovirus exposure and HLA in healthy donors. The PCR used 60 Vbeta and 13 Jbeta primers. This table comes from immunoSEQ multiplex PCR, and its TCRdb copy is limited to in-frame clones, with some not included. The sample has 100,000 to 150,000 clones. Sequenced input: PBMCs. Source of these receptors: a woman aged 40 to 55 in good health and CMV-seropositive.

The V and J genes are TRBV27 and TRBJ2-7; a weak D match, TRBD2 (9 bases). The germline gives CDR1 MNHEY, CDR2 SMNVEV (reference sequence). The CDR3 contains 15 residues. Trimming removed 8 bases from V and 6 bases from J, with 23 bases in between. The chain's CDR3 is CASAGGLAGRVEQYF. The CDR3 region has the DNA TGTGCCAGCGCAGGGGGCCTAGCGGGAAGGGTCGAGCAGTACTTC.

The CDR3 here is CASSLAGGGDQPQHF. The CDR3, as DNA: TGCGCCAGCAGCTTGGCGGGAGGGGGGGATCAGCCCCAGCATTTT. This chain joins TRBV5-1 and TRBJ1-5, with D maybe TRBD1 (6 bases). The germline V gene encodes CDR1 SGHRS and CDR2 YFSETQ. The CDR3 extends over 15 amino acids. V lost 0 bases to trimming and J lost 5 bases, with 12 bases between them.

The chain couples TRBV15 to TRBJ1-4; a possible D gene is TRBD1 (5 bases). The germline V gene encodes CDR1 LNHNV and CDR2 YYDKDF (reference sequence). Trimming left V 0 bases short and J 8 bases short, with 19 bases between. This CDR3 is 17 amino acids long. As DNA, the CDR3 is TGTGCCACCAGCAGAGATCGGGTTGGGGCTCTAGGGGAAAAACTGTTTTTT. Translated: CATSRDRVGALGEKLFF.

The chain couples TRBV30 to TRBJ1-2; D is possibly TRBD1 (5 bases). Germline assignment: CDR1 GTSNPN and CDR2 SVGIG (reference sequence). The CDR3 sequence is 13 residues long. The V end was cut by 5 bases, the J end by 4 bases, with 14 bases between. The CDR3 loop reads CAWGSRAGYGYTF. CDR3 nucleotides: TGTGCCTGGGGGTCCAGGGCCGGCTATGGCTACACCTTC.

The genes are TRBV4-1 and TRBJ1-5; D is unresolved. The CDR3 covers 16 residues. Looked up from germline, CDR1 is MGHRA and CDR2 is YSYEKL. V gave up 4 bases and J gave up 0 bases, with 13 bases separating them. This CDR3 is CASSLRLGYSNQPQHF. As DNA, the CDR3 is TGCGCCAGCAGCCTCCGACTCGGTTATAGCAATCAGCCCCAGCATTTT.

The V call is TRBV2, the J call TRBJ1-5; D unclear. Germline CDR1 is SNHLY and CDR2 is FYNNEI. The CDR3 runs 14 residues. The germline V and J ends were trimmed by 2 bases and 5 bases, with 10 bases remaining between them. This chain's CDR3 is CASSEQASHQPQHF. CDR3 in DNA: TGTGCCAGCAGTGAACAGGCGAGCCATCAGCCCCAGCATTTT.

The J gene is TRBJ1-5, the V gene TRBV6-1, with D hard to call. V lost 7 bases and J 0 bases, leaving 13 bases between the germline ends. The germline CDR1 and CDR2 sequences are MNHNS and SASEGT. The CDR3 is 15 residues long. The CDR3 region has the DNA TGTGCCAGCACGGTTAGTTTCTATAGCAATCAGCCCCAGCATTTT. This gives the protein CASTVSFYSNQPQHF.

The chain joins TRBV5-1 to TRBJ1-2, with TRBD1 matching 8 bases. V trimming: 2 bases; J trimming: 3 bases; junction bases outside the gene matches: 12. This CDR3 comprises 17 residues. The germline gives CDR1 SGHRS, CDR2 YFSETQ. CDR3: CASSLQGEVMGYYGYTF. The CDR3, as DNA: TGCGCCAGCAGCTTACAGGGGGAGGTGATGGGCTACTATGGCTACACCTTC.

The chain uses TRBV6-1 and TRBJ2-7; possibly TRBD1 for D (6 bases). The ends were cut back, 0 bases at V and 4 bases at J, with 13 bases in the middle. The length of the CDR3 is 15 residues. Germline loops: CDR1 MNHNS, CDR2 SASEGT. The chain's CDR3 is CASSEAPAGAYEQYF. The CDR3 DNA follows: TGTGCCAGCAGTGAAGCGCCGGCAGGGGCGTACGAGCAGTACTTC.

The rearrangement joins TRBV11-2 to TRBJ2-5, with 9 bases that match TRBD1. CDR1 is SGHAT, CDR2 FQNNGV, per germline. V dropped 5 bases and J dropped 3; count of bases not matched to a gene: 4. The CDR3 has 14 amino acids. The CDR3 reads CASSPGQGKETQYF. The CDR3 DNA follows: TGTGCCAGCAGCCCGGGACAGGGAAAAGAGACCCAGTACTTC.

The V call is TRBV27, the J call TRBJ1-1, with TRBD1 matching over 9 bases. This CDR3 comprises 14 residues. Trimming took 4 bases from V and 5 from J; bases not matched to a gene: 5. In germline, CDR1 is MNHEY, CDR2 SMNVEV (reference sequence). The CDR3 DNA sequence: TGTGCCAGCAGTTACACAGGGGGCGGTACTGAAGCTTTCTTT. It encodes CASSYTGGGTEAFF.

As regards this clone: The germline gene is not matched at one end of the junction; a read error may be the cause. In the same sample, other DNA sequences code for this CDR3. CDR3 bases: TGTGCCAGCAGGTCCCAGGGGGGATCCTACGAGCAATACTTC. Translating it yields CASRSQGGSYEQYF. V usage is TRBV28 and J usage is TRBJ2-7; maybe TRBD1 (7 bases). This CDR3 spans 14 amino acids. Germline V gene data show CDR1 as MDHEN and CDR2 as SYDVKM.

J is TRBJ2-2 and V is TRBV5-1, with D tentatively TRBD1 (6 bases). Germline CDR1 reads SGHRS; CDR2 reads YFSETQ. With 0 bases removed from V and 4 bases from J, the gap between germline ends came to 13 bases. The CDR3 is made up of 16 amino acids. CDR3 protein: CASSLGGQTTTGELFF. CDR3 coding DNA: TGCGCCAGCAGCTTGGGGGGGCAGACCACCACCGGGGAGCTGTTTTTT. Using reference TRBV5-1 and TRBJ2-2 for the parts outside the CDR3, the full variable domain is KAGVTQTPRYLIKTRGQQVTLSCSPISGHRSVSWYQQTPGQGLQFLFEYFSETQRNKGNFPGRFSGRQFSNSRSEMNVSTLELGDSALYLCASSLGGQTTTGELFFGEGSRLTVL.

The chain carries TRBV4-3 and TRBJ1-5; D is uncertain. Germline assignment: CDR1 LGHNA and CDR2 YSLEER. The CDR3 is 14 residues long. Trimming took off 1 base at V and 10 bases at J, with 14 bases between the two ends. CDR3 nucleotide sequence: TGCGCCAGCAGCCAAGGACACAGTTTAATACCCCAGCATTTT. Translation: CASSQGHSLIPQHF.

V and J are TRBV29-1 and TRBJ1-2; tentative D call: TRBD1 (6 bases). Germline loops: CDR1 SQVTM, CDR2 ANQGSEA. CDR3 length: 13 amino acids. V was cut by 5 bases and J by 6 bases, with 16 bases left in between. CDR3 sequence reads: CSVQAGAWDGYTF. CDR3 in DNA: TGCAGCGTTCAGGCGGGGGCGTGGGATGGCTACACCTTC.

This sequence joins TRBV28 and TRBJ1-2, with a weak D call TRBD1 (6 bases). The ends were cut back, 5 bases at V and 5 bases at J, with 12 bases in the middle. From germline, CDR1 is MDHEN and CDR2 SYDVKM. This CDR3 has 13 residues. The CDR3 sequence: CASSTSGVYGYTF. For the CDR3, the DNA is TGTGCCAGCAGTACCTCAGGGGTTTATGGCTACACCTTC.

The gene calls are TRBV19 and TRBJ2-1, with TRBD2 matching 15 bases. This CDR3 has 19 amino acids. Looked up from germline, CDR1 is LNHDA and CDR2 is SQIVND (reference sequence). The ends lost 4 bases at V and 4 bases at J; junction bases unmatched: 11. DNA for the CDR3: TGTGCCAGTAGTAAGGGGACTAGCGGGAGGACACGCCCTTACAATGAGCAGTTCTTC. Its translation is CASSKGTSGRTRPYNEQFF.

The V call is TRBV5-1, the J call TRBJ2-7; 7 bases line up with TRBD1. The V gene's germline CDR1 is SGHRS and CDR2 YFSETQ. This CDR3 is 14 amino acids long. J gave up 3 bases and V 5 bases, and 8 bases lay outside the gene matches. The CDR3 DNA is TGCGCCAGCAGTTATAAGGGGGCTCTCTACGAGCAGTACTTC. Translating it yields CASSYKGALYEQYF.

CDR3 DNA: TGTGCCAGCAGCTCAGGGACTAGCGGGAGGCCCCAAGAGACCCAGTACTTC. Translated, it gives CASSSGTSGRPQETQYF. The chain combines TRBV5-8 with TRBJ2-5; 15 nucleotides agree with TRBD2. Germline V gene data show CDR1 as SGHTS and CDR2 as YDEGEE. Germline trimming cut 3 bases from V and 1 base from J; bases unmatched to any gene: 4. CDR3 size: 17 residues. The whole variable domain, filled in from reference TRBV5-8 and TRBJ2-5, reads EAGVTQSPTHLIKTRGQQATLRCSPISGHTSVYWYQQALGLGLQFLLWYDEGEERNRGNFPPRFSGRQFPNYSSELNVNALELEDSALYLCASSSGTSGRPQETQYFGPGTRLLVL.

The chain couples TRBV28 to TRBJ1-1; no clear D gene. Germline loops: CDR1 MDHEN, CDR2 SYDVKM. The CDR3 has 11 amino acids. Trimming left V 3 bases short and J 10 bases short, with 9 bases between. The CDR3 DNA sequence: TGTGCCAGCAGTTTCAGGTTCTTAGCTTTCTTT. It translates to CASSFRFLAFF.

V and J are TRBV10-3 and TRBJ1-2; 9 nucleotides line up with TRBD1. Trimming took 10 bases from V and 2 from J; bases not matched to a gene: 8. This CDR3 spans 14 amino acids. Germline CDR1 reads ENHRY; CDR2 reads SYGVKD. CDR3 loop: CASGRDRDNYGYTF. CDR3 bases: TGTGCCAGCGGCCGGGACAGGGACAACTATGGCTACACCTTC.

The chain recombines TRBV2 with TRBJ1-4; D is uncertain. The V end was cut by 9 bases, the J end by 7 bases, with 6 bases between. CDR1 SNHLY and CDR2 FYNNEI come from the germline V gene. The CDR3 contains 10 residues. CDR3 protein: CASIAEKLFF. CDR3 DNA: TGTGCCAGTATAGCTGAAAAACTGTTTTTT.

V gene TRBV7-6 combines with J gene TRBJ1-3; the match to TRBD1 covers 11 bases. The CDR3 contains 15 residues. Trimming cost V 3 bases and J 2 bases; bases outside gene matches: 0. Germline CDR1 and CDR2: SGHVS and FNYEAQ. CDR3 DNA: TGTGCCAGCAGCTTGGGACAGGGGGCTGGAAACACCATATATTTT. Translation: CASSLGQGAGNTIYF. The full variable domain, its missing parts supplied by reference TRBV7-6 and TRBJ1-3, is GAGVSQSPRYKVTKRGQDVALRCDPISGHVSLYWYRQALGQGPEFLTYFNYEAQQDKSGLPNDRFSAERPEGSISTLTIQRTEQRDSAMYRCASSLGQGAGNTIYFGEGSWLTVV.

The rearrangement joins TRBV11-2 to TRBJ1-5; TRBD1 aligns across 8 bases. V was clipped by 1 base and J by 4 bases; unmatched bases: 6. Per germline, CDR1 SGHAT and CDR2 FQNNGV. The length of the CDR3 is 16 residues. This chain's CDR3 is CASSLGTGMLNQPQHF. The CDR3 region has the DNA TGTGCCAGCAGCTTAGGGACAGGGATGCTGAATCAGCCCCAGCATTTT.

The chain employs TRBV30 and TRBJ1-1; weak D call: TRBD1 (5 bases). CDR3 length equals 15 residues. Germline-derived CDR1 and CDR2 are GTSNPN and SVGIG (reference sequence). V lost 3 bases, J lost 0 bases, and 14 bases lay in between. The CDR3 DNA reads TGTGCCTGGAGCCCACGCGGGGGAATGAACACTGAAGCTTTCTTT. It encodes CAWSPRGGMNTEAFF. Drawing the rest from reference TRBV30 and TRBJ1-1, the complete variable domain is SQTIHQWPATLVQPVGSPLSLECTVEGTSNPNLYWYRQAAGRGLQLLFYSVGIGQISSEVPQNLSASRPQDRQFILSSKKLLLSDSGFYLCAWSPRGGMNTEAFFGQGTRLTVV.